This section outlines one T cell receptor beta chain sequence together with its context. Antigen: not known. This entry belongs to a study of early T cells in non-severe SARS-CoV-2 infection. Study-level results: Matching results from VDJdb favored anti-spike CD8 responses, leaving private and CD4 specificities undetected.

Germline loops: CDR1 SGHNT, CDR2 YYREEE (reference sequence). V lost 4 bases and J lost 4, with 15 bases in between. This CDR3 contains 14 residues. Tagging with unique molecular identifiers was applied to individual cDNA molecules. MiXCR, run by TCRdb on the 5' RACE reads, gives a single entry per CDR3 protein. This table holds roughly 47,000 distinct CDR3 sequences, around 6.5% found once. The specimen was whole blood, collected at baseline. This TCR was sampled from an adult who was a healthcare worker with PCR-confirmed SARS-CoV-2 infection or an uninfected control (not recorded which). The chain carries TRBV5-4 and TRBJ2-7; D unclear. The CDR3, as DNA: TGTGCCAGCAGCACGAATATGGGCCAATACGAGCAGTACTTC. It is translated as CASSTNMGQYEQYF.